This record concerns one T cell receptor beta chain sequence. The antigen is unknown. The same CDR3 is also encoded by other DNA sequences in this sample. The genomic DNA of each subset was split evenly across several immunoSEQ plates. Per the original data handling: ImmunoSEQ output held junction-only sequences without quality scores, so filtering differed. Using immunoSEQ multiplex PCR, the repertoire was profiled, and TCRdb retains in-frame clones only, with some absent. The V and J calls and the clone size are those of that table, but D and trimming were determined from the DNA. Of hundreds of thousands of clones in the sample, approximately 71% were seen once. Germline V lookup: CDR1 GTSNPN, CDR2 SVGIG (reference sequence). Trimming cost V 0 bases and J 0 bases, with 3 bases left between them. The CDR3 has 12 residues. The sample originates from a study of shared clonotypes between healthy human individuals. Findings of the study overall: Clonotype sharing among donors, it was expected, would be affected by sequencing depth. Having only a few donors restricted how much genetic and exposure-history diversity was captured.

This TCR derives from a woman in her forties in good health. Some clones in this sample may be carry-over from other donors' samples. The genes are TRBV30 and TRBJ2-7; no definite D call. Sequenced sample: PBMCs. Here the CDR3 DNA reads TGTGCCTGGAGTGTAACCTCCTACGAGCAGTACTTC. It translates to CAWSVTSYEQYF.